What follows are 17 T cell receptor beta chains derived from one specimen sequenced in a study of OX40 agonist ivuxolimab in advanced cancers. TCRdb keeps only in-frame clones here, not all; method: immunoSEQ multiplex PCR. Of 29,000 or so clones listed, 90% to 95% are singletons. The source material was CD4+ or CD8+ T cells sorted from blood, sampled in a trial of the OX40 agonist ivuxolimab. These receptors all stem from an adult with an advanced solid tumor such as melanoma, head and neck, liver or kidney cancer.

The chain has TRBV12-5 and TRBJ2-7; a possible D gene is TRBD1 (6 bases). The J call is in doubt because the DNA end fits TRBJ2-5 better. The germline gives CDR1 LGHNT, CDR2 FRNRAP. This CDR3 region has 16 residues. The CDR3: CASGLDTGPPPETQYF. CDR3 coding DNA: TGTGCTAGTGGTTTGGATACAGGGCCCCCCCCGGAGACCCAGTACTTC.

This chain joins TRBV5-1 and TRBJ2-1; D perhaps matches TRBD1 (6 bases). V dropped 6 bases and J dropped 0 bases, with 7 bases sitting between them. Per germline, CDR1 SGHRS and CDR2 YFSETQ. The CDR3 sequence is 13 residues long. CDR3 loop: CASKDSSYNEQFF. CDR3 sequence (DNA): TGCGCCAGCAAGGACAGCTCCTACAATGAGCAGTTCTTC.

This clone was recorded once. CDR3 loop: CASSFSGGNTEAFF. Written as DNA, the CDR3 is TGTGCCAGCAGCTTCTCGGGCGGGAACACTGAAGCTTTCTTT. The chain joins TRBV5-4 to TRBJ1-1; D is unresolved. Germline V CDR1 and CDR2: SGHNT, YYREEE (reference sequence). The CDR3 is 14 amino acids. V was pared by 2 bases and J by 1 base, with 9 bases between. Drawing the rest from reference TRBV5-4 and TRBJ1-1, the complete variable domain is ETGVTQSPTHLIKTRGQQVTLRCSSQSGHNTVSWYQQALGQGPQFIFQYYREEENGRGNFPPRFSGLQFPNYSSELNVNALELDDSALYLCASSFSGGNTEAFFGQGTRLTVV.

The rearrangement links TRBV5-6 to TRBJ1-2; no definite D call. Trimming took 6 bases from V and 0 from J, leaving 15 bases between them. The germline V gene encodes CDR1 SGHDT and CDR2 YYEEEE. The CDR3 is 15 amino acids. CDR3 DNA: TGTGCCAGCACCGACCCGAGCGGAGCTAACTATGGCTACACCTTC. This sequence encodes CASTDPSGANYGYTF. The full variable domain, rest sourced from reference TRBV5-6 and TRBJ1-2, is DAGVTQSPTHLIKTRGQQVTLRCSPKSGHDTVSWYQQALGQGPQFIFQYYEEEERQRGNFPDRFSGHQFPNYSSELNVNALLLGDSALYLCASTDPSGANYGYTFGSGTRLTVV.

V and J are TRBV27 and TRBJ2-7, with 9 bases matching TRBD1. The germline V gene encodes CDR1 MNHEY and CDR2 SMNVEV (reference sequence). The CDR3 length is 15 residues. V was pared by 3 bases and J by 4 bases, with 7 bases of the junction left unmatched. In nucleotides, the CDR3 is TGTGCCAGCAGTTTTGAACAGGGGGCTTTTTACGAGCAGTACTTC. It specifies CASSFEQGAFYEQYF.

V is TRBV30 and J is TRBJ1-6; D is possibly TRBD1 (6 bases). The CDR3 runs 13 residues. Germline-derived CDR1 and CDR2 are GTSNPN and SVGIG (reference sequence). The germline V and J ends were trimmed by 2 bases and 8 bases, with 10 bases remaining between them. This chain's CDR3 is CAWSSGVDSPLHF. The DNA for the CDR3 is TGTGCCTGGAGTTCAGGGGTGGATTCACCCCTCCACTTT.

The DNA of the CDR3 is TGCGCCAGCAGCCAAGAGAACCGGGAAGTAAAATTTGCAGATACGCAGTATTTT. Residues: CASSQENREVKFADTQYF. The rearrangement uses TRBV4-1 and TRBJ2-3; the D gene is possibly TRBD2 (5 bases). The V end was cut by 0 bases, the J end by 4 bases, with 20 bases between. This CDR3 region has 18 residues. The germline V gene encodes CDR1 MGHRA and CDR2 YSYEKL.

The gene calls are TRBV4-1 and TRBJ2-1, with 11 bases aligning to TRBD2. The V and J ends lost 1 base and 4 bases, in that order; junction bases with no gene match: 0. The CDR3 extends over 15 amino acids. The V gene's germline CDR1 is MGHRA and CDR2 YSYEKL. The CDR3 bases are TGCGCCAGCAGCCAAGTAGCGGGAGGGTACAATGAGCAGTTCTTC. This gives the protein CASSQVAGGYNEQFF.

This clone was picked up a small number of times. The V call is TRBV7-9, the J call TRBJ1-5; 9 positions agree with TRBD1. Germline loops: CDR1 SEHNR, CDR2 FQNEAQ (reference sequence). V shed 5 bases, J shed 2 bases, and the junction held 7 bases outside the gene matches. The CDR3 covers 16 residues. CDR3: CASSPRDRVGNQPQHF. The CDR3, as DNA: TGTGCCAGCAGCCCGAGGGACAGGGTGGGCAATCAGCCCCAGCATTTT.

This clone occurred once. V is TRBV7-2 and J is TRBJ2-2, with 10 bases matching TRBD2. Losses at the gene ends were 4 bases for V and 5 bases for J; bases not matched to a gene: 4. This CDR3 contains 15 residues. Germline CDR1 and CDR2: SGHTA and FQGNSA. CDR3 sequence reads: CASSWNSGRTGELFF. The CDR3 DNA sequence: TGTGCCAGCAGCTGGAATAGCGGGAGGACCGGGGAGCTGTTTTTT.

This clone was seen just once. The chain couples TRBV6-5 to TRBJ2-3; 7 nucleotides align to TRBD1. Germline V gene lookup returns CDR1 MNHEY and CDR2 SVGAGI. The CDR3 consists of 14 residues. The junction had 7 bases not matched to a gene; V was cut back by 6 bases and J by 4 bases. The CDR3 loop reads CASSPVQGADTQYF. The CDR3 DNA reads as TGTGCCAGCAGCCCTGTCCAGGGGGCAGATACGCAGTATTTT.

The table lists this clone with a count of one. The gene calls are TRBV7-9 and TRBJ1-1, with TRBD1 matching over 7 bases. CDR3 length: 14 amino acids. With 5 bases clipped from V and 2 bases from J, the junction kept 5 bases outside the gene matches. Looked up from germline, CDR1 is SEHNR and CDR2 is FQNEAQ (reference sequence). The CDR3 sequence is CASSPWDRNTEAFF. The CDR3 nucleotides are TGTGCCAGCAGCCCCTGGGACAGAAACACTGAAGCTTTCTTT.

The chain carries TRBV7-9 and TRBJ2-2; D might be TRBD1 (5 bases). V lost 7 bases and J 6 bases, leaving 15 bases between the germline ends. The length of the CDR3 is 14 residues. The germline gives CDR1 SEHNR, CDR2 FQNEAQ (reference sequence). The CDR3 reads CASTPQVRAGELFF. The CDR3 DNA reads as TGTGCCAGCACCCCACAGGTTCGTGCCGGGGAGCTGTTTTTT.

The rearrangement links TRBV29-1 to TRBJ1-1; D call uncertain. The CDR3 covers 11 residues. Germline V gene data show CDR1 as SQVTM and CDR2 as ANQGSEA. Trimming shortened V by 5 bases and J by 7 bases, and 11 bases separated the two germline ends. The CDR3 coding sequence is TGCAGCGTTCCGGCCTGGGGTGAAGCTTTCTTT. It codes for CSVPAWGEAFF. The whole variable domain, filled in from reference TRBV29-1 and TRBJ1-1, reads SAVISQKPSRDICQRGTSLTIQCQVDSQVTMMFWYRQQPGQSLTLIATANQGSEATYESGFVIDKFPISRPNLTFSTLTVSNMSPEDSSIYLCSVPAWGEAFFGQGTRLTVV.

This clone appeared a single time. Here the CDR3 DNA reads TGTGCCAGCGTTTTGACGGGAGGTCCCTACGAGCAGTACTTC. Translation gives CASVLTGGPYEQYF. This chain links TRBV28 with TRBJ2-7; 7 positions match TRBD2. CDR1 and CDR2 from the germline V gene are MDHEN and SYDVKM. The CDR3 is made up of 14 amino acids. Trimming at V came to 8 bases and at J to 2 bases, leaving 9 bases not matched to a gene.

The rearrangement links TRBV6-5 to TRBJ1-5, with D perhaps matching TRBD1 (6 bases). V dropped 2 bases and J dropped 6 bases, with 14 bases sitting between them. Germline lookup yields CDR1 MNHEY and CDR2 SVGAGI. The CDR3 length is 15 residues. In nucleotides, the CDR3 is TGTGCCAGCAGTTACACGGCAGGGGTGGGTCAGCCCCAGCATTTT. It is translated as CASSYTAGVGQPQHF.

The chain has TRBV29-1 and TRBJ1-6; perhaps TRBD1 as D (5 bases). Germline CDR1 SQVTM, CDR2 ANQGSEA. The V gene lost 4 bases and the J gene lost 7 bases, with 14 bases spanning the gap. This CDR3 has 14 residues. The CDR3 protein is CSVVLGDWNSPLHF. CDR3 bases: TGCAGCGTTGTTCTGGGGGATTGGAATTCACCCCTCCACTTT.